The entry below describes one TCR beta chain. Its cognate antigen is unknown. As defined, naive CD8 cells were CD45RO-negative and positively selected for CCR7, with terminally differentiated effector memory CD45RA+ cells excluded. The source of the sample is a study of shared clonotypes between healthy human individuals. Using immunoSEQ multiplex PCR, the repertoire was profiled, and TCRdb retains in-frame clones only, with some absent. This table has around 2,000,000 clones, about 95% appearing once. This CDR3 has 15 residues. Germline V CDR1 and CDR2: SGDLS, YYNGEE. With 0 bases removed from V and 2 bases from J, the gap between germline ends came to 11 bases. Study-level points and caveats: Despite large depth, sorted-subset datasets appeared incompletely sequenced. The generation probabilities recorded for non-shared clonotypes fell below those of clonotypes shared by all four donors. Among the subsets, naive ones generally showed larger estimated richness than memory ones. Clonotype sharing across several donors was observed for around 5% of naive CD4 clonotypes.

This sequence was found in a man aged 18 to 35 in good health. The sample was naive CD8+ T cells sorted from blood. This chain uses TRBV9 with TRBJ1-2; D unresolved. The CDR3 DNA follows: TGTGCCAGCAGCGTAGAAGGTTATTTGAACTATGGCTACACCTTC. Protein product: CASSVEGYLNYGYTF.